This T cell receptor (beta chain) came from a study of identical twins. This clonotype was observed many times. Antigen unknown. Overall study findings and caveats: Potential partial confounding of zero-insertion analyses by invariant MAIT and iNKT cells was noted. Out-of-frame TCR alpha sharing in monozygotic twins exceeded recombination model predictions.

The trim removed 0 bases at V and 10 bases at J, leaving 3 bases unmatched. CDR3 length: 13 residues. CDR1 is SSHAT and CDR2 is FNYEAQ in the germline V gene (reference sequence). TCRdb re-analysed the 5' RACE reads in MiXCR, keeping a single row per CDR3 protein. The sample lists under 1 million distinct CDR3 sequences, roughly 12% occurring once. Donors uniformly comprised healthy Caucasians. These data were also reused for a study on yellow fever vaccine responses in identical twins. That publication notes: Vaccine T cell responses of twins reportedly seemed partly convergent and partly personalized.

This sequence originates from a woman between 18 and 29 years old in good health. The chain employs TRBV7-7 and TRBJ2-1; 7 bases map to TRBD1. The specimen sequenced was PBMCs. The CDR3 DNA reads TGTGCCAGCAGCTTAGCCGGGACAGAAGAGCAGTTCTTC. Protein sequence: CASSLAGTEEQFF. Complete variable domain (other parts from reference TRBV7-7 and TRBJ2-1): GAGVSQSPRYKVTKRGQDVTLRCDPISSHATLYWYQQALGQGPEFLTYFNYEAQPDKSGLPSDRFSAERPEGSISTLTIQRTEQRDSAMYRCASSLAGTEEQFFGPGTRLTVL.